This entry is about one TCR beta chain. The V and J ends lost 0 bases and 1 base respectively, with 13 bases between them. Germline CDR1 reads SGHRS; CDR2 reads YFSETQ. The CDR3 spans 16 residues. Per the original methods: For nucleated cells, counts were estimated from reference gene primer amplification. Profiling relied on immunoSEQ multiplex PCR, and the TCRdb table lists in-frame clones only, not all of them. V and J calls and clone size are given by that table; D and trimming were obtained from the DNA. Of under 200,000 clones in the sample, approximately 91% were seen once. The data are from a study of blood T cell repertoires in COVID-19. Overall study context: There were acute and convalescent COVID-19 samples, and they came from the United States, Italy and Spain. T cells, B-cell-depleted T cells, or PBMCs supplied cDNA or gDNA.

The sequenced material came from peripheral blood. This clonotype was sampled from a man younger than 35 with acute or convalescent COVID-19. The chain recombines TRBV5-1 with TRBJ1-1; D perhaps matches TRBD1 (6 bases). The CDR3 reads CASSLAAGGANTEAFF. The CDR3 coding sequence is TGCGCCAGCAGCTTGGCCGCCGGGGGGGCGAACACTGAAGCTTTCTTT.